These T cell receptor beta chains were read from a single sample in a study of molecular identifiers for immune sequencing clone quantification. Each CDR3 protein gets one entry after TCRdb re-called the PCR reads with MiXCR. The data hold around 480,000 distinct CDR3 sequences, with over 20% observed a single time. The sequencing input was naive CD8+ T cells from blood, with Jurkat cell RNA spiked in. The origin of the receptors is a human donor in good health. Some libraries in this study had Jurkat cell RNA spiked in. The CDR3 runs from the conserved cysteine through the conserved F or W. The order of the fields is V gene, clone size, J gene, D gene, CDR3 DNA, CDR3 protein. D genes are given only for firm matches. The listing skips clone size in some rows; elsewhere it reads once, few, many or a size class.

TRBV14,many,TRBJ2-3,TRBD2,TGTGCCAGCAGCCCAACTAGCGGGAGAAGCTCAGATACGCAGTATTTT,CASSPTSGRSSDTQYF
TRBV2,few,TRBJ1-6,TRBD1,TGTGCCAGCAGTGAGGGGACAGGGATCTCCTATAATTCACCCCTCCACTTT,CASSEGTGISYNSPLHF
TRBV6-2/TRBV6-3,few,TRBJ1-2,-,TGTGCCAGCAGTTTGGGGGGCTTGGCGTATGGCTACACCTTC,CASSLGGLAYGYTF
TRBV3-1,few,TRBJ2-5,TRBD2,TGTGCCAGCAGCCCCCCCTCCCCGGGAGGACAAGAGACCCAGTACTTC,CASSPPSPGGQETQYF
TRBV7-9,many,TRBJ2-7,-,TGTGCCAGCAGCTCGCGGACCACTGGAACCTACGAGCAGTACTTC,CASSSRTTGTYEQYF
TRBV7-6,few,TRBJ1-4,-,TGTGCCAGCAGCTTAGATTCAGGCCGTAATGAAAAACTGTTTTTT,CASSLDSGRNEKLFF
TRBV4-3,many,TRBJ2-3,-,TGCGCCAGCAGCCATTGGGACGGCGGATATACGCAGTATTTT,CASSHWDGGYTQYF
TRBV12-3/TRBV12-4,-,TRBJ2-1,-,TGTGCCAGCACTTCTAGCGAATACAATGAGCAGTTCTTC,CASTSSEYNEQFF
TRBV29-1,many,TRBJ2-7,-,TGCAGCGTTGGCGGGACATACCCCTACGAGCAGTACTTC,CSVGGTYPYEQYF
TRBV4-2,many,TRBJ2-7,-,TGTGCCAGCAGCTCCCACCCAGGGGAGGACTACGAGCAGTACTTC,CASSSHPGEDYEQYF
TRBV3-1,-,TRBJ2-3,TRBD2,TGTGCCAGCAGCCAAGGAGGACTAGCGGGTAGCACAGATACGCAGTATTTT,CASSQGGLAGSTDTQYF
TRBV5-6,-,TRBJ2-7,-,TGTGCCAGCAGCTTGGGTGGCCCACTCTACGAGCAGTACTTC,CASSLGGPLYEQYF
TRBV24-1,few,TRBJ2-1,-,TGTGCCACCAGTGAAGCGAGATACCCGGGTGAGCAGTTCTTC,CATSEARYPGEQFF
TRBV12-3/TRBV12-4,-,TRBJ2-3,TRBD2,TGTGCCAGCAGTTTTGTACTAGCGGGTAACACCACAGATACGCAGTATTTT,CASSFVLAGNTTDTQYF
TRBV7-9,-,TRBJ2-7,TRBD2,TGTGCCAGCAGCTCCACCCGGGAGGGCGAGCAGTACTTC,CASSSTREGEQYF
TRBV24-1,-,TRBJ1-5,-,TGTGCCACCAGTGAGGTAAGAGGGCCCCAGCATTTT,CATSEVRGPQHF
TRBV30,many,TRBJ1-1,-,TGTGCCTGGAGCACAACAGGGAACACTGAAGCTTTCTTT,CAWSTTGNTEAFF
TRBV27,-,TRBJ2-1,TRBD2,TGTGCCAGCAGTCCCCGGGTCGTAGCGGGAGGTGTAAATGAGCAGTTCTTC,CASSPRVVAGGVNEQFF
TRBV14,few,TRBJ2-3,-,TGTGCCAGCAGCCAAGACGGATTCGGCCCCTGGGGGGATACGCAGTATTTT,CASSQDGFGPWGDTQYF
TRBV7-9,many,TRBJ2-5,-,TGTGCCAGCTCCCCTATAGGGCTTCAAGAGACCCAGTACTTC,CASSPIGLQETQYF
TRBV18,many,TRBJ2-1,-,TGTGCCAGCTCTCCATCGCCCCAGGGACGCTCCTACAATGAGCAGTTCTTC,CASSPSPQGRSYNEQFF
TRBV11-2,many,TRBJ2-7,-,TGTGCCAGCAGCTTAGTTACAGGGTTGAGCTCCTACGAGCAGTACTTC,CASSLVTGLSSYEQYF
TRBV27,few,TRBJ1-4,-,TGTGCCAGCAGGACAGCCCTTAATGAAAAACTGTTTTTT,CASRTALNEKLFF
TRBV5-1,many,TRBJ2-3,-,TGCGCCAGCAGCTTTATATCAATAGCGGATACGCAGTATTTT,CASSFISIADTQYF
TRBV6-6,many,TRBJ2-4,TRBD2,TGTGCCAGCAGTTACGGCCCCGGGACTAGCGGGGGCTTTTTAGCCAAAAACATTCAGTACTTC,CASSYGPGTSGGFLAKNIQYF
TRBV12-2,few,TRBJ2-7,-,TGTGCAAGTCGCTTACCGACCTGGGACAGGCCACGAGCGTCGTACTTC,CASRLPTWDRPRASYF